This T cell receptor beta chain emerged from a study of blood T cell repertoires in COVID-19. Study as a whole: Whether acute or convalescent, the COVID-19 samples came from the United States, Italy and Spain. Sources were T cells, B-cell-depleted T cells, or PBMCs; the material itself was cDNA or gDNA.

How the authors handled the data: Cell counts per sample came from amplifying reference gene primers. TCRdb keeps only in-frame clones here, not all; method: immunoSEQ multiplex PCR. That table furnishes V, J and clone size, whereas the DNA furnished D and trimming. This sample has some 380,000 clones; 87% occur once, and the top ten carry roughly 1.4%. Recruits, aged about 18 to 95 years, lived in 25 or so US areas. The germline V gene encodes CDR1 MNHEY and CDR2 SVGAGI. This CDR3 has 13 residues. The V and J ends lost 4 bases and 4 bases, in that order; junction bases with no gene match: 2. The sequence came from a man aged 30 to 39 who had recovered from COVID-19. Sequenced input: PBMCs or T cells enriched from blood (not recorded which). The gene calls are TRBV6-5 and TRBJ2-7; 9 bases match TRBD1. CDR3 loop: CASSSGTGYEQYF. For the CDR3, the DNA is TGTGCCAGCAGTTCTGGGACAGGGTACGAGCAGTACTTC.